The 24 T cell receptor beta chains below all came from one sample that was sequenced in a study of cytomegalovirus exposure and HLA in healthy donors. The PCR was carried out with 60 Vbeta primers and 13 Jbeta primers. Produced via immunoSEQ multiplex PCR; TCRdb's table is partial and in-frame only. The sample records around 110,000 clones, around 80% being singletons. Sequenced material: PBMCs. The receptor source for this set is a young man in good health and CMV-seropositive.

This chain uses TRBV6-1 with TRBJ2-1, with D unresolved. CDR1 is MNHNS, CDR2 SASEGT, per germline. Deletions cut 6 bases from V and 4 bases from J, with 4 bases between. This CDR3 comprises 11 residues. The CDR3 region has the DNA TGTGCCAGCAGCGTGTACAATGAGCAGTTCTTC. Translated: CASSVYNEQFF.

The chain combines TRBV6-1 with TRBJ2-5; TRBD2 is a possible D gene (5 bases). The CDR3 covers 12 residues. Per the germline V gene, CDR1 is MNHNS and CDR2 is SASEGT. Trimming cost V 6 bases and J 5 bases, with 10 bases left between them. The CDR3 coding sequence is TGTGCCAGCAGCGTTACTAGGGAGACCCAGTACTTC. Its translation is CASSVTRETQYF.

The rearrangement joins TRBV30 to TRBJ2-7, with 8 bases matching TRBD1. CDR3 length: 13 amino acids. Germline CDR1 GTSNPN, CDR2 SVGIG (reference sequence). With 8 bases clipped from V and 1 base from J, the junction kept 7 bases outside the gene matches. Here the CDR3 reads CARQGQVSYEQYF. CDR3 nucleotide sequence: TGTGCCCGACAGGGACAGGTGTCCTACGAGCAGTACTTC.

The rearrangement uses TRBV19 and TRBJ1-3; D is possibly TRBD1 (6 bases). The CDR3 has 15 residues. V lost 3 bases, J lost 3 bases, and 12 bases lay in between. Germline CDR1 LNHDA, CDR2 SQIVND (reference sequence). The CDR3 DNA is TGTGCCAGTAGTATGTGGGGGCAAGATGGAAACACCATATATTTT. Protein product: CASSMWGQDGNTIYF.

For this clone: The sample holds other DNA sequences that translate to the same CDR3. CDR3 residues: CASSPTGYNEQFF. CDR3 sequence (DNA): TGTGCCAGCAGCCCGACTGGATACAATGAGCAGTTCTTC. The chain carries TRBV11-3 and TRBJ2-1; no definite D call. Trimming took off 5 bases at V and 4 bases at J, with 9 bases between the two ends. This CDR3 has 13 amino acids. Germline assignment: CDR1 SGHNT and CDR2 YENEEA.

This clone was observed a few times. CDR3 coding DNA: TGTGCCAGCAGTGAATTGGGACAGGGAAATAATTCACCCCTCCACTTT. Amino acid sequence: CASSELGQGNNSPLHF. The V call is TRBV2, the J call TRBJ1-6; 9 bases align to TRBD1. CDR3 length: 16 residues. Looked up from germline, CDR1 is SNHLY and CDR2 is FYNNEI. With 2 bases clipped from V and 5 bases from J, the junction kept 4 bases outside the gene matches. Combining the CDR3 with reference TRBV2 and TRBJ1-6 gives the whole variable domain EPEVTQTPSHQVTQMGQEVILRCVPISNHLYFYWYRQILGQKVEFLVSFYNNEISEKSEIFDDQFSVERPDGSNFTLKIRSTKLEDSAMYFCASSELGQGNNSPLHFGNGTRLTVT.

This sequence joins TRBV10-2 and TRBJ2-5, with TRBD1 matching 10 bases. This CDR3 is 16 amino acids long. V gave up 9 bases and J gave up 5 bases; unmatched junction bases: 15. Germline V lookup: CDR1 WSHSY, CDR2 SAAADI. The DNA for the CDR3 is TGCGCCAGTCCTGGCGCCGGGACAGGGGTGGGTGAGACCCAGTACTTC. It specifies CASPGAGTGVGETQYF.

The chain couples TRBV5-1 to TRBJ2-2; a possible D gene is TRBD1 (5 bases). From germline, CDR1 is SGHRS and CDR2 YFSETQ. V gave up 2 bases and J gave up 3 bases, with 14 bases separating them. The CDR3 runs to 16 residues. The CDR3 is CASSFPAPGYTGELFF. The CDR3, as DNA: TGCGCCAGCAGCTTCCCCGCACCAGGGTACACCGGGGAGCTGTTTTTT.

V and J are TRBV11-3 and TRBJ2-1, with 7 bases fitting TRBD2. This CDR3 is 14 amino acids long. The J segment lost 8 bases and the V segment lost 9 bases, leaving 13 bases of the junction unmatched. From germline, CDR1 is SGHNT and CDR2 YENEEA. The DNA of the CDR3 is TGTGCCAGTTCTTTAACTCGCGGGGGTGATGAGCAGTTCTTC. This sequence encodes CASSLTRGGDEQFF.

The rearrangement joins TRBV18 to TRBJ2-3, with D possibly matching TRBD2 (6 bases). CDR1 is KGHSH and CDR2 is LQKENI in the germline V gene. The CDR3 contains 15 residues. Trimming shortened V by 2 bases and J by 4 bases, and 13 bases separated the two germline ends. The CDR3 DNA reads TGTGCCAGCTCACCAATGGGAGGCAGCCCAGATACGCAGTATTTT. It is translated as CASSPMGGSPDTQYF.

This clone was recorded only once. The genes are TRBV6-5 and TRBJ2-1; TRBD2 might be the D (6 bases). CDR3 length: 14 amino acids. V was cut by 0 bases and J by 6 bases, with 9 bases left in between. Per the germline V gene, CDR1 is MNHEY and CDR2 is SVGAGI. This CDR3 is CASSYSGLINEQFF. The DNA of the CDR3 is TGTGCCAGCAGTTACTCGGGACTTATCAATGAGCAGTTCTTC.

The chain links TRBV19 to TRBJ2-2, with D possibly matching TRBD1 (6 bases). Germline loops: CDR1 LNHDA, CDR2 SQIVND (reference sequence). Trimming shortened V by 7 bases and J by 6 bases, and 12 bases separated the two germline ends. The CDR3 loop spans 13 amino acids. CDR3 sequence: CASNLDSPGELFF. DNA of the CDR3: TGTGCCAGTAATTTGGACAGTCCCGGGGAGCTGTTTTTT.

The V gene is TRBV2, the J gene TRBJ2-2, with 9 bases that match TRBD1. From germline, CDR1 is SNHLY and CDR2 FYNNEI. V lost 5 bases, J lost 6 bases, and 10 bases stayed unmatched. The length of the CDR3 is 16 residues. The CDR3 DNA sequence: TGTGCCAGCAGTCGATCCGGGACAGGGCAATCCGGGGAGCTGTTTTTT. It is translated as CASSRSGTGQSGELFF.

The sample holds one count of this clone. CDR3 DNA: TGTGCCAGCAGCTTAGCGGGAATGCGGATATCACCCCTCCACTTT. It specifies CASSLAGMRISPLHF. V and J are TRBV11-2 and TRBJ1-6, with unresolved D. Trimming took off 1 base at V and 10 bases at J, with 14 bases between the two ends. CDR1 SGHAT and CDR2 FQNNGV come from the germline V gene. This CDR3 spans 15 amino acids. The full variable domain, rest sourced from reference TRBV11-2 and TRBJ1-6, is EAGVAQSPRYKIIEKRQSVAFWCNPISGHATLYWYQQILGQGPKLLIQFQNNGVVDDSQLPKDRFSAERLKGVDSTLKIQPAKLEDSAVYLCASSLAGMRISPLHFGNGTRLTVT.

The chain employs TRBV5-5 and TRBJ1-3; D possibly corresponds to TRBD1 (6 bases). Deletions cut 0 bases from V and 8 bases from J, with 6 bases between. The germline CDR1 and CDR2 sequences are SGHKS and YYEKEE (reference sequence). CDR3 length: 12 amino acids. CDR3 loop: CASSLAGDTIYF. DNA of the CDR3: TGTGCCAGCAGCTTGGCAGGGGACACCATATATTTT.

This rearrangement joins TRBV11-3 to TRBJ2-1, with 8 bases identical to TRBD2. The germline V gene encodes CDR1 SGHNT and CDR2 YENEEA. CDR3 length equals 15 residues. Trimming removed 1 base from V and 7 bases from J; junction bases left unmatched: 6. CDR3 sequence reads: CASSLGRGGWNEQFF. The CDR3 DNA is TGTGCCAGCAGCTTAGGACGGGGGGGCTGGAATGAGCAGTTCTTC.

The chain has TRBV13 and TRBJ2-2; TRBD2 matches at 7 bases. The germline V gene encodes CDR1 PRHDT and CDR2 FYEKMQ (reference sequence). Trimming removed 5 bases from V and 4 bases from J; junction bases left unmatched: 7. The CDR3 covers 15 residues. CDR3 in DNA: TGTGCCAGCAGCGATCAGGGACTACCCACCGGGGAGCTGTTTTTT. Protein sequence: CASSDQGLPTGELFF.

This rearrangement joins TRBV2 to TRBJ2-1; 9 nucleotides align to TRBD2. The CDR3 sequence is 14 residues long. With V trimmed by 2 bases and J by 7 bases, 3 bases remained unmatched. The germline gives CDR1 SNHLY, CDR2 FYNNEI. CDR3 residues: CASSESLAGNEQFF. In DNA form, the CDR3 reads TGTGCCAGCAGTGAATCTCTAGCGGGGAATGAGCAGTTCTTC.

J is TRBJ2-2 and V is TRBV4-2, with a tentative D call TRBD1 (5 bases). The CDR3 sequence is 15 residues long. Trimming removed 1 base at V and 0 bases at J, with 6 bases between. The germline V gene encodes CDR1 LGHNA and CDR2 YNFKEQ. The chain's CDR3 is CASSQARANTGELFF. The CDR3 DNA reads TGTGCCAGCAGCCAAGCCAGGGCGAACACCGGGGAGCTGTTTTTT.

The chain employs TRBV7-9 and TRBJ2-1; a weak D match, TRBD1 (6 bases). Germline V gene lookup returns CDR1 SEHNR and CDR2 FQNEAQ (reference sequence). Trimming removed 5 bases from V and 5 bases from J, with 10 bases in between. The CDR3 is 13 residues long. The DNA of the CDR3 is TGTGCCAGCAGCCCGACAGGAAACAATGAGCAGTTCTTC. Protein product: CASSPTGNNEQFF.

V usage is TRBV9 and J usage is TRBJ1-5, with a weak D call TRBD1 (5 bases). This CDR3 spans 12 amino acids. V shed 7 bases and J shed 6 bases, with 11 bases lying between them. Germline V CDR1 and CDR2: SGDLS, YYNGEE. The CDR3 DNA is TGTGCCAGCGGGGCGGGGTCTCAGCCCCAGCATTTT. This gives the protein CASGAGSQPQHF.

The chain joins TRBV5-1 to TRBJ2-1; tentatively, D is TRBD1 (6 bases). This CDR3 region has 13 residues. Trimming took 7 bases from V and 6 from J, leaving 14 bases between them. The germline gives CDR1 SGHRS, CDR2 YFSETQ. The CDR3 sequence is CASRIGQINEQFF. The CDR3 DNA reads TGCGCCAGCCGAATTGGACAGATCAATGAGCAGTTCTTC.

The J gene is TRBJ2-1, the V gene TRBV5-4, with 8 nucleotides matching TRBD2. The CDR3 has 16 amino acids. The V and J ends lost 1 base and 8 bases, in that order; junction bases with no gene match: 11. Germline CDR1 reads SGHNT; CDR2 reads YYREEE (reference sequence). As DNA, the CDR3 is TGTGCCAGCAGCTTGAGCGCTACGCGGGGGGAATATGAGCAGTTCTTC. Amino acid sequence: CASSLSATRGEYEQFF.

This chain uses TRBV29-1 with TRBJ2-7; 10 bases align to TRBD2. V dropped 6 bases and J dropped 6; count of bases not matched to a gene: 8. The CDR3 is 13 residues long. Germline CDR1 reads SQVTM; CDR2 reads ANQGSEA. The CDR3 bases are TGCAGCGTGGGTACTAGCGGGGCTAGCGAGCAGTACTTC. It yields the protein CSVGTSGASEQYF.